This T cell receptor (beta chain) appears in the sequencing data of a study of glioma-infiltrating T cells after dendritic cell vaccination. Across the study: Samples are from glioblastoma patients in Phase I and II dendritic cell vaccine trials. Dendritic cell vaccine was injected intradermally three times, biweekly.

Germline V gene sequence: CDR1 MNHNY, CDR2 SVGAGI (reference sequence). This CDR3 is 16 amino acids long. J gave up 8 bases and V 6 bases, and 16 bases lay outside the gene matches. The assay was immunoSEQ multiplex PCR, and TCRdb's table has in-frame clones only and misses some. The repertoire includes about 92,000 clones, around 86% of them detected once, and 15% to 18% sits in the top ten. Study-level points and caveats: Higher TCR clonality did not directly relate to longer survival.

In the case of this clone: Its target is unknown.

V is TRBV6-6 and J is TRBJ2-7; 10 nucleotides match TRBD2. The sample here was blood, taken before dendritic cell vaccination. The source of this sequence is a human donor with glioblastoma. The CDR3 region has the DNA TGTGCCAGCAGCAGCCCCGAGACTAGCGGGTCTACGCAGCAGTACTTC. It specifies CASSSPETSGSTQQYF.